The 27 T cell receptor beta chains listed next were all sequenced from one sample in a study of blood T cell repertoires in COVID-19. Repertoires were generated with immunoSEQ multiplex PCR, while TCRdb's copy carries only in-frame clones and drops some. The sample gives 400,000 to 500,000 clones, approximately 90% of which show up once; around 1.9% is in the top ten. Sequenced sample: PBMCs or T cells enriched from blood (not recorded which). These receptors were obtained from a woman aged 40 to 50 who had recovered from COVID-19.

Only a few counts were recorded for this clone. The chain employs TRBV29-1 and TRBJ1-5; no firm D call. From germline, CDR1 is SQVTM and CDR2 ANQGSEA. The CDR3 runs to 15 residues. Trimming removed 4 bases at V and 1 base at J, with 14 bases between. CDR3 sequence: CSVGVGLSSNQPQHF. Written as DNA, the CDR3 is TGCAGCGTTGGGGTCGGACTCTCGAGCAATCAGCCCCAGCATTTT.

This clone was recorded once. The rearrangement uses TRBV18 and TRBJ2-3, with no clear D. The V and J ends lost 3 bases and 5 bases respectively, with 18 bases between them. The CDR3 is 16 amino acids. Germline V gives CDR1 KGHSH, CDR2 LQKENI. The CDR3 coding sequence is TGTGCCAGCTCACCGGCCGTGGTTAAAGTCATAGATACGCAGTATTTT. Protein sequence: CASSPAVVKVIDTQYF. Full variable domain (remainder filled in from reference TRBV18 and TRBJ2-3): NAGVMQNPRHLVRRRGQEARLRCSPMKGHSHVYWYRQLPEEGLKFMVYLQKENIIDESGMPKERFSAEFPKEGPSILRIQQVVRGDSAAYFCASSPAVVKVIDTQYFGPGTRLTVL.

This chain links TRBV19 with TRBJ2-7, with 10 nucleotides matching TRBD1. CDR1 LNHDA and CDR2 SQIVND come from the germline V gene (reference sequence). The CDR3 is 15 amino acids. The junction had 2 bases not matched to a gene; V was cut back by 1 base and J by 2 bases. CDR3 DNA sequence: TGTGCCAGTAGTATAGCTGGACAGGGGGCCTACGAGCAGTACTTC. The encoded protein is CASSIAGQGAYEQYF.

The CDR3 DNA sequence: TGCGCCAGCAGCTTAGGTGGGACAGGGTCAAGCACTGAAGCTTTCTTT. Amino acids: CASSLGGTGSSTEAFF. The chain uses TRBV5-1 and TRBJ1-1; 9 bases are a match to TRBD1. Germline V gene data show CDR1 as SGHRS and CDR2 as YFSETQ. V was clipped by 2 bases and J by 4 bases; unmatched bases: 9. CDR3 length: 16 amino acids. The full variable domain, completed using reference TRBV5-1 and TRBJ1-1, is KAGVTQTPRYLIKTRGQQVTLSCSPISGHRSVSWYQQTPGQGLQFLFEYFSETQRNKGNFPGRFSGRQFSNSRSEMNVSTLELGDSALYLCASSLGGTGSSTEAFFGQGTRLTVV.

The genes are TRBV11-2 and TRBJ1-1, with unresolved D. V dropped 1 base and J dropped 1 base, with 7 bases sitting between them. The CDR3 has 14 amino acids. The germline V gene has CDR1 SGHAT and CDR2 FQNNGV. The CDR3 here is CASSLVGGNTEAFF. The CDR3 DNA reads TGTGCCAGCAGCTTAGTTGGAGGGAACACTGAAGCTTTCTTT.

This clone was counted once. The chain is built from TRBV7-6 and TRBJ1-1, with D tentatively TRBD1 (5 bases). Germline values: CDR1 SGHVS, CDR2 FNYEAQ. Trimming pared 5 bases from V and 3 bases from J, leaving 13 bases between. This CDR3 has 14 amino acids. Here the CDR3 DNA reads TGTGCCAGCAGCGATCTGGGGCCGTACACTGAAGCTTTCTTT. It specifies CASSDLGPYTEAFF.

J is TRBJ2-5 and V is TRBV11-1; D gene ambiguous. Between the trimmed V and J ends, which lost 0 bases and 5 bases, there was a span of 4 bases. Germline assignment: CDR1 SGHAT and CDR2 FQDESV (reference sequence). CDR3 length: 12 residues. CDR3 region: CASSLARETQYF. DNA of the CDR3: TGTGCCAGCAGCTTAGCCCGGGAGACCCAGTACTTC.

The V gene is TRBV5-6, the J gene TRBJ1-2; the D is unclear. In germline, CDR1 is SGHDT, CDR2 YYEEEE. CDR3 length equals 11 residues. Deletions cut 4 bases from V and 4 bases from J, with 5 bases between. Here the CDR3 DNA reads TGTGCCAGCAGCCAAATCTATGGCTACACCTTC. Its translation is CASSQIYGYTF. The complete variable domain, with remaining parts taken from reference TRBV5-6 and TRBJ1-2, reads DAGVTQSPTHLIKTRGQQVTLRCSPKSGHDTVSWYQQALGQGPQFIFQYYEEEERQRGNFPDRFSGHQFPNYSSELNVNALLLGDSALYLCASSQIYGYTFGSGTRLTVV.

The V and J genes are TRBV6-2 or TRBV6-3 and TRBJ2-1, with TRBD2 identical over 14 bases. The CDR3 covers 16 residues. Germline V gene lookup returns CDR1 MNHEY and CDR2 SVGEGT. Trimming cost V 6 bases and J 2 bases; bases outside gene matches: 3. The CDR3 is CASSWTSGRTYNEQFF. The CDR3 region has the DNA TGTGCCAGCAGCTGGACTAGCGGGAGGACCTACAATGAGCAGTTCTTC.

J is TRBJ2-7 and V is TRBV6-2 or TRBV6-3; 14 nucleotides align to TRBD2. This CDR3 has 18 amino acids. V trimming: 2 bases; J trimming: 3 bases; junction bases outside the gene matches: 9. In germline, CDR1 is MNHEY, CDR2 SVGEGT. The chain's CDR3 is CASSYAPLGTSGSYEQYF. The CDR3 DNA follows: TGTGCCAGCAGTTACGCCCCCCTCGGGACTAGCGGGAGCTACGAGCAGTACTTC.

This sequence joins TRBV2 and TRBJ1-1, with 9 bases lining up with TRBD1. V dropped 5 bases and J dropped 6; count of bases not matched to a gene: 13. Germline assignment: CDR1 SNHLY and CDR2 FYNNEI. The CDR3 loop spans 16 amino acids. The CDR3 loop is CASSSPVGQGGPEAFF. The CDR3 nucleotides are TGTGCCAGCAGTTCACCAGTGGGACAGGGAGGACCTGAAGCTTTCTTT.

V usage is TRBV4-3 and J usage is TRBJ1-2, with 8 positions matching TRBD1. This CDR3 is built from 15 residues. The V segment lost 1 base and the J segment 4 bases; nucleotides outside the gene matches: 5. Per germline, CDR1 LGHNA and CDR2 YSLEER. DNA of the CDR3: TGCGCCAGCAGCCAAGGACAGGGGCAGAGCTATGGCTACACCTTC. It yields the protein CASSQGQGQSYGYTF.

V and J are TRBV14 and TRBJ2-1; no clear D. The CDR3 length is 13 residues. Germline CDR1 is SGHDN and CDR2 is FVKESK. V lost 3 bases and J lost 5, with 8 bases in between. The CDR3 DNA is TGTGCCAGCAGCCATGATAGAGACAATGAGCAGTTCTTC. It encodes CASSHDRDNEQFF.

On this clone: Distinct nucleotide sequences in the sample also encode this CDR3. The J gene is TRBJ2-7, the V gene TRBV28; D ambiguous. CDR3 size: 12 residues. Deletions cut 1 base from V and 4 bases from J, with 5 bases between. The germline V gene encodes CDR1 MDHEN and CDR2 SYDVKM. The CDR3 region is CASSLSTYEQYF. Here the CDR3 DNA reads TGTGCCAGCAGTTTATCCACTTACGAGCAGTACTTC.

The chain combines TRBV27 with TRBJ1-1; TRBD1 is a possible D gene (6 bases). V dropped 5 bases and J dropped 2 bases, with 9 bases sitting between them. This CDR3 has 13 amino acids. Germline V lookup: CDR1 MNHEY, CDR2 SMNVEV (reference sequence). This CDR3 reads CASSMGQNTEAFF. The CDR3 DNA reads TGTGCCAGCAGTATGGGACAAAACACTGAAGCTTTCTTT.

The rearrangement links TRBV27 to TRBJ2-1; D might be TRBD2 (5 bases). This CDR3 is built from 11 residues. V dropped 5 bases and J dropped 8 bases, with 7 bases sitting between them. CDR1 and CDR2 (germline): MNHEY, SMNVEV (reference sequence). CDR3 protein: CASSRSDEQFF. The CDR3 bases are TGTGCCAGCAGTCGTAGCGATGAGCAGTTCTTC.

This clone was counted a single time. The chain carries TRBV11-3 and TRBJ1-1; D remains unclear. The CDR3 loop spans 16 amino acids. Per germline, CDR1 SGHNT and CDR2 YENEEA. V was trimmed by 4 bases and J by 4 bases, leaving 19 bases between them. CDR3 amino acids: CASSSRESRAGTEAFF. CDR3 in DNA: TGTGCCAGCAGCTCAAGGGAGTCAAGGGCCGGCACTGAAGCTTTCTTT.

CDR3 sequence: CASSLVPLGGSPLHF. CDR3 nucleotide sequence: TGTGCCAGCAGCTTAGTCCCCTTGGGGGGTTCACCCCTCCACTTT. The chain uses TRBV7-6 and TRBJ1-6; tentative D call: TRBD1 (5 bases). V was clipped by 1 base and J by 9 bases, with 13 bases between them. This CDR3 spans 15 amino acids. From germline, CDR1 is SGHVS and CDR2 FNYEAQ.

This rearrangement joins TRBV6-2 or TRBV6-3 to TRBJ1-2; D unresolved. V lost 2 bases and J 0 bases, leaving 4 bases between the germline ends. The germline CDR1 and CDR2 sequences are MNHEY and SVGEGT. The CDR3 loop spans 13 amino acids. In DNA, the CDR3 is TGTGCCAGCAGTTACGCTACTAACTATGGCTACACCTTC. It is translated as CASSYATNYGYTF.

The V call is TRBV18, the J call TRBJ1-1; the match to TRBD1 covers 7 bases. This CDR3 contains 16 residues. The V gene end was trimmed by 3 bases and the J gene end by 5 bases; junction bases not matched to a gene: 12. Germline V gene sequence: CDR1 KGHSH, CDR2 LQKENI. This chain's CDR3 is CASSPAHGRGRTEAFF. For the CDR3, the DNA is TGTGCCAGCTCACCCGCCCATGGCAGGGGGAGGACTGAAGCTTTCTTT.

CDR3 protein: CATSEPGTGGLETQYF. DNA for the CDR3: TGTGCCACCAGTGAACCCGGGACAGGGGGTTTGGAGACCCAGTACTTC. V gene TRBV24-1 combines with J gene TRBJ2-5, with 11 bases matching TRBD1. Germline V lookup: CDR1 KGHDR, CDR2 SFDVKD. This CDR3 is 16 amino acids long. Germline trimming cut 4 bases from V and 5 bases from J; bases unmatched to any gene: 8.

V usage is TRBV6-5 and J usage is TRBJ2-3; D may be TRBD1 (6 bases). V shed 4 bases and J shed 1 base, with 15 bases lying between them. CDR3 length equals 16 residues. Germline loops: CDR1 MNHEY, CDR2 SVGAGI. The CDR3 loop reads CASSWGRQVGTDTQYF. CDR3 nucleotides: TGTGCCAGCAGTTGGGGAAGACAGGTAGGCACAGATACGCAGTATTTT.

The CDR3 DNA reads TGTGCCTGGCGGGCGAGGGTAATCGATGAGCAGTTCTTC. Its protein is CAWRARVIDEQFF. The chain employs TRBV30 and TRBJ2-1, with a tentative D call TRBD2 (5 bases). This CDR3 is built from 13 residues. Germline CDR1 GTSNPN, CDR2 SVGIG (reference sequence). Trimming took 5 bases from V and 8 from J, leaving 16 bases between them. The complete variable domain, with remaining parts taken from reference TRBV30 and TRBJ2-1, reads SQTIHQWPATLVQPVGSPLSLECTVEGTSNPNLYWYRQAAGRGLQLLFYSVGIGQISSEVPQNLSASRPQDRQFILSSKKLLLSDSGFYLCAWRARVIDEQFFGPGTRLTVL.

This chain connects TRBV10-3 to TRBJ1-1, with D perhaps matching TRBD1 (5 bases). V was shortened by 6 bases and J by 0 bases, with 14 bases between the two germline ends. Germline assignment: CDR1 ENHRY and CDR2 SYGVKD. This CDR3 is built from 15 residues. The CDR3 spells CAIRVSGRVNTEAFF. The CDR3 coding sequence is TGTGCCATCAGGGTTTCAGGGAGGGTGAACACTGAAGCTTTCTTT.

J is TRBJ1-4 and V is TRBV19; TRBD1 agrees at 10 bases. CDR1 is LNHDA and CDR2 is SQIVND in the germline V gene (reference sequence). This CDR3 has 18 residues. Trimming took 5 bases from V and 6 from J; bases not matched to a gene: 15. In DNA form, the CDR3 reads TGTGCCAGTAGTGTCAGACAGGGGGCTTGGGGGTGGGATGAAAAACTGTTTTTT. Amino acids: CASSVRQGAWGWDEKLFF.

The chain combines TRBV6-1 with TRBJ2-1, with 9 positions matching TRBD2. The CDR3 extends over 15 amino acids. Germline V gene data show CDR1 as MNHNS and CDR2 as SASEGT. The ends lost 1 base at V and 7 bases at J; junction bases unmatched: 5. The CDR3 coding sequence is TGTGCCAGCAGTGAAGGTAATAGCGGGGGAAATGAGCAGTTCTTC. This codes for CASSEGNSGGNEQFF.

V gene TRBV13 combines with J gene TRBJ1-2, with unresolved D. The CDR3 sequence is 16 residues long. In germline, CDR1 is PRHDT, CDR2 FYEKMQ (reference sequence). The V end lost 2 bases, the J end lost 4 bases, and 17 bases lay between the germline ends. Written as DNA, the CDR3 is TGTGCCAGCAGCTTACGTCGGGATAGCAGGATCTATGGCTACACCTTC. Amino acid sequence: CASSLRRDSRIYGYTF.